The clone carrying this T cell receptor (beta chain) was counted at least ten times. What it binds is unknown. Quantitative 5'-RACE with molecular barcodes produced the TCR beta libraries. One entry per CDR3 protein results from TCRdb running MiXCR on the 5' RACE reads. The table includes about 210,000 distinct CDR3 sequences, more than 5.5% detected once. The sample belongs to a study of CD8 T cells in ankylosing spondylitis. Study-wide results and limits: Existing reports had already noted some motif variants in reactive arthritis synovial fluid and blood. Fewer than 10 highly homologous variants made up a TCR beta motif that seemed to typify ankylosing spondylitis blood.

V was cut by 4 bases and J by 5 bases, with 15 bases left in between. The CDR3 extends over 14 amino acids. Germline lookup yields CDR1 SGDLS and CDR2 YYNGEE. The TCR was taken from a male donor with ankylosing spondylitis. The material sequenced was blood, either unsorted or a sorted T cell fraction (not recorded which). The chain combines TRBV9 with TRBJ1-2; no reliable D call. CDR3 sequence: CASSPTNKEYGYTF. In DNA, the CDR3 is TGTGCCAGCAGCCCCACGAACAAGGAATATGGCTACACCTTC.